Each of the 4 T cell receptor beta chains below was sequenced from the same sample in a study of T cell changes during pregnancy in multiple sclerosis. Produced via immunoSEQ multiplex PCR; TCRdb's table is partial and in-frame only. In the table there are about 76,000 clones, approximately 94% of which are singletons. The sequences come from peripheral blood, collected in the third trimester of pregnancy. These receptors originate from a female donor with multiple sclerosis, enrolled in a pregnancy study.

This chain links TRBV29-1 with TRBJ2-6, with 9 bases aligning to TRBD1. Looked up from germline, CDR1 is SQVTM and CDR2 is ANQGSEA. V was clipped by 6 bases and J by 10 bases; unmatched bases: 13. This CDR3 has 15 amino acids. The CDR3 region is CSVPGDRENGNVLTF. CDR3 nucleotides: TGCAGCGTCCCAGGGGACAGGGAGAATGGTAACGTCCTGACTTTC. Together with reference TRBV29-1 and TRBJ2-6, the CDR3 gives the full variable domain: SAVISQKPSRDICQRGTSLTIQCQVDSQVTMMFWYRQQPGQSLTLIATANQGSEATYESGFVIDKFPISRPNLTFSTLTVSNMSPEDSSIYLCSVPGDRENGNVLTFGAGSRLTVL.

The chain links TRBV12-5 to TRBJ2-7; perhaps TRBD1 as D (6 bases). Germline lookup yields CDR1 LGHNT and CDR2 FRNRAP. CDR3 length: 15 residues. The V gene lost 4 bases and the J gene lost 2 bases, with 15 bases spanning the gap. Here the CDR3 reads CASGSPSRGTYEQYF. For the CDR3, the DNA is TGTGCTAGTGGTTCCCCGAGCAGGGGTACCTACGAGCAGTACTTC.

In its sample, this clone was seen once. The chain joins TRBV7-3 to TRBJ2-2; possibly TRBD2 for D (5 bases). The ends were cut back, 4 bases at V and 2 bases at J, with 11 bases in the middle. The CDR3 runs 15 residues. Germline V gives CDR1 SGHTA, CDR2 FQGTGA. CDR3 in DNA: TGTGCCAGCAGCTACGGACTGCGAAACACCGGGGAGCTGTTTTTT. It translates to CASSYGLRNTGELFF.

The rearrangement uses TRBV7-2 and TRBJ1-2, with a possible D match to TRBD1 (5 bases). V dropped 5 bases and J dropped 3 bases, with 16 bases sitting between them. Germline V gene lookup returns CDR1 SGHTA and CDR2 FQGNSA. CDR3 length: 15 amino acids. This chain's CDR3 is CASSITPREHYGYTF. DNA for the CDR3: TGTGCCAGCAGCATCACCCCCAGGGAACACTATGGCTACACCTTC.